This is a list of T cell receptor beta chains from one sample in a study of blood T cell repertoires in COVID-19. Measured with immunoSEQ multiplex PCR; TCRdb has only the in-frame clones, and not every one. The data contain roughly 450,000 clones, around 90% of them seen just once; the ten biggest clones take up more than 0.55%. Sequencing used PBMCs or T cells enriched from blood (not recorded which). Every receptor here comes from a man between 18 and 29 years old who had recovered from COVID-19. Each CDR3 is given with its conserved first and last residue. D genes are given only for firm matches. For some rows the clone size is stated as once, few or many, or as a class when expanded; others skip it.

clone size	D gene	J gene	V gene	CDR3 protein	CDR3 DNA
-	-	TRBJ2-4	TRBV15	CATQEGGRAKNIQYF	TGTGCCACCCAGGAGGGCGGACGAGCCAAAAACATTCAGTACTTC
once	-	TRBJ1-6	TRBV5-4	CASRDSISPLHF	TGTGCCAGCAGAGACAGCATATCACCCCTCCACTTT
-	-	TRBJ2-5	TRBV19	CASSAKETQYF	TGTGCCAGTAGTGCGAAAGAGACCCAGTACTTC
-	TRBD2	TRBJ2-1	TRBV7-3	CASSPPGRYNEQFF	TGTGCCAGCAGCCCCCCCGGGAGGTACAATGAGCAGTTCTTC
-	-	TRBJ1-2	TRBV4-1	CASSQESWGVGGYTF	TGCGCCAGCAGCCAAGAGTCATGGGGGGTAGGTGGCTACACCTTC
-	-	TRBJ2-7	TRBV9	CASSVADGGSYEQYF	TGTGCCAGCAGCGTTGCTGACGGCGGCTCCTACGAGCAGTACTTC
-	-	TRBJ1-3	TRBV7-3	CASSLNPGYGNTIYF	TGTGCCAGCAGCTTAAATCCAGGGTATGGAAACACCATATATTTT
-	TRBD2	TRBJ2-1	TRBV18	CASSPGTSGIGEQFF	TGTGCCAGCTCACCAGGGACTAGCGGGATCGGTGAGCAGTTCTTC
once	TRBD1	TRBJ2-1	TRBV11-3	CASSSGQGSYNEQFF	TGTGCCAGCAGCTCAGGACAGGGCTCCTACAATGAGCAGTTCTTC
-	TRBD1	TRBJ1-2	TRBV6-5	CASSTRRQGAGYTF	TGTGCCAGCAGTACACGTCGCCAGGGGGCTGGCTACACCTTC
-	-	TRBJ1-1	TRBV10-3	CAIRDRQTGAEAFF	TGTGCCATCAGGGACAGACAGACCGGGGCTGAAGCTTTCTTT
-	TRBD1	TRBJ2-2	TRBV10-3	CAISEPGTGAYGELFF	TGTGCCATCAGTGAACCAGGGACAGGGGCGTACGGGGAGCTGTTTTTT
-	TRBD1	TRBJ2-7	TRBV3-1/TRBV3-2	CASSQGFAGQGSYEQYF	TGTGCCAGCAGCCAAGGATTTGCGGGACAGGGTTCCTACGAGCAGTACTTC
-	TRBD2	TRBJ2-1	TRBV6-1	CASSGGSGRASYNEQFF	TGTGCCAGCAGTGGCGGCAGCGGGAGGGCGTCCTACAATGAGCAGTTCTTC
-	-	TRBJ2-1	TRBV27	CASSLYGYSYNEQFF	TGTGCCAGCAGTTTATACGGTTACTCCTACAATGAGCAGTTCTTC
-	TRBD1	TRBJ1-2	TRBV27	CASSTGGSNYGYTF	TGTGCCAGTAGCACAGGGGGCTCGAACTATGGCTACACCTTC
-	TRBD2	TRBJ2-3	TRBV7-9	CASSPSGTSGNTDTQYF	TGTGCCAGCAGCCCCTCCGGGACTAGCGGGAACACAGATACGCAGTATTTT
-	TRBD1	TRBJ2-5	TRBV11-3	CASSLTGERETQYF	TGTGCCAGCAGCTTGACAGGGGAGAGGGAGACCCAGTACTTC
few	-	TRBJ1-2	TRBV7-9	CASSFSGLNYGYTF	TGTGCCAGCAGCTTCTCAGGCCTAAACTATGGCTACACCTTC
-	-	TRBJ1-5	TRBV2	CASSDKLPNQPQHF	TGTGCCAGCAGTGATAAACTGCCGAATCAGCCCCAGCATTTT